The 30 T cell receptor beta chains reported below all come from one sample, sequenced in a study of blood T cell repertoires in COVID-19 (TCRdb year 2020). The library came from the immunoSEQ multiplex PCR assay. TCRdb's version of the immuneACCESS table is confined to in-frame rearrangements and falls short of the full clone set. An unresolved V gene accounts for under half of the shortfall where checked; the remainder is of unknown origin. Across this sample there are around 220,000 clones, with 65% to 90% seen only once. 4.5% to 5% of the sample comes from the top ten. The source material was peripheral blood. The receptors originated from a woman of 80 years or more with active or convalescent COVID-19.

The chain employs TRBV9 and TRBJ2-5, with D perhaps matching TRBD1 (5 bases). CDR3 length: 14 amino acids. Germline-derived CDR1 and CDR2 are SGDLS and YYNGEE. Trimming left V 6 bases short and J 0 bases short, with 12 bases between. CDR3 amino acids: CASNSDSNQETQYF. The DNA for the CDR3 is TGTGCCAGCAATAGTGACAGCAACCAAGAGACCCAGTACTTC.

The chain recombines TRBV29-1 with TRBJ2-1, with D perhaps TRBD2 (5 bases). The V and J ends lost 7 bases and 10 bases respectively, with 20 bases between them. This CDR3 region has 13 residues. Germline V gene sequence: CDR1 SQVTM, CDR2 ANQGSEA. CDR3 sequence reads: CSAQRLAGGEQFF. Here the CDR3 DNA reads TGCAGCGCCCAGCGGCTAGCTGGTGGGGAGCAGTTCTTC.

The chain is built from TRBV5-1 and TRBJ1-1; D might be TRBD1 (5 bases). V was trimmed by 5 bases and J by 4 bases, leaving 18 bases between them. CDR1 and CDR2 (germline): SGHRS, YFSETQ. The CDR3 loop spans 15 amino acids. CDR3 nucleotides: TGCGCCAGCAGTTATGAACCGGGACTCGTCACTGAAGCTTTCTTT. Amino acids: CASSYEPGLVTEAFF.

The CDR3 region is CASSEDRGNGYTF. CDR3 in DNA: TGTGCCAGCAGTGAGGACAGGGGTAATGGCTACACCTTC. This sequence joins TRBV28 and TRBJ1-2; 9 bases fit TRBD1. The CDR3 loop spans 13 amino acids. After removal of 5 bases from V and 6 bases from J, the junction contained 4 bases not matched to a gene. Per the germline V gene, CDR1 is MDHEN and CDR2 is SYDVKM.

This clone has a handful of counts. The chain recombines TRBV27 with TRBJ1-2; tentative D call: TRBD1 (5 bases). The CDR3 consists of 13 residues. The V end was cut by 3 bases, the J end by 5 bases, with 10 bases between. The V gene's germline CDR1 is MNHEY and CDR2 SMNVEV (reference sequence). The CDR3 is CASSLRGGYGYTF. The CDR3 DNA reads TGTGCCAGCAGTTTGCGGGGGGGGTATGGCTACACCTTC.

CDR3 sequence: CASSVGSNYGYTF. CDR3 sequence (DNA): TGTGCCAGCAGTGTAGGGAGTAACTATGGCTACACCTTC. This chain links TRBV12-3 or TRBV12-4 with TRBJ1-2; D is ambiguous. The V end lost 5 bases, the J end lost 1 base, and 8 bases lay between the germline ends. The CDR3 consists of 13 residues.

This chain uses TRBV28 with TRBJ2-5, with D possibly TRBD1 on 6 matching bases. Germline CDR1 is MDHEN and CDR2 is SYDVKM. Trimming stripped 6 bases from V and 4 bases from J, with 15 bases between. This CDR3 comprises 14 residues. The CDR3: CASSFMGAGETQYF. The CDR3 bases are TGTGCCAGCAGCTTTATGGGGGCTGGAGAGACCCAGTACTTC. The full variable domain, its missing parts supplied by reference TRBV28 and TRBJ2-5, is DVKVTQSSRYLVKRTGEKVFLECVQDMDHENMFWYRQDPGLGLRLIYFSYDVKMKEKGDIPEGYSVSREKKERFSLILESASTNQTSMYLCASSFMGAGETQYFGPGTRLLVL.

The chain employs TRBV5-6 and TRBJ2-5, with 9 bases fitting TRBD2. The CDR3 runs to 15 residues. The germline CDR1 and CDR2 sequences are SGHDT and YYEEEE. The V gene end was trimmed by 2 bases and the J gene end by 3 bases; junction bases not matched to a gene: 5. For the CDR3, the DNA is TGTGCCAGCAGCTTTGAGCCTAGCGGGGAAGAGACCCAGTACTTC. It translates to CASSFEPSGEETQYF.

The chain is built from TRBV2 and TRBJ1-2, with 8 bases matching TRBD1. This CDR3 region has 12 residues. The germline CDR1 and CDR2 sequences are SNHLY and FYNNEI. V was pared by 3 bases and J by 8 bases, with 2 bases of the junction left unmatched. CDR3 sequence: CASSDRGQGYTF. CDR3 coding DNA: TGTGCCAGCAGTGACAGGGGGCAGGGCTACACCTTC.

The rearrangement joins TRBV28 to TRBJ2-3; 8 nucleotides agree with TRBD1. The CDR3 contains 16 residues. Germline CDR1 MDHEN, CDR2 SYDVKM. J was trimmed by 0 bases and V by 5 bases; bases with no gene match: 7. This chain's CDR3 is CASSPLDRASTDTQYF. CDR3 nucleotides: TGTGCCAGCAGTCCTCTGGACAGGGCCAGCACAGATACGCAGTATTTT.

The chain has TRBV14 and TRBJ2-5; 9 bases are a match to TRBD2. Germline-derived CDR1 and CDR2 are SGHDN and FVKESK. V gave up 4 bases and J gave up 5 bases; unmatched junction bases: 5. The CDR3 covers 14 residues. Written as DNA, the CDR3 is TGTGCCAGCAGCCCGGGACTAGCTTGGGAGACCCAGTACTTC. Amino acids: CASSPGLAWETQYF.

DNA for the CDR3: TGTGCCATCATCGGAGGTAACTATGGCTACACCTTC. Translating gives CAIIGGNYGYTF. The J gene is TRBJ1-2, the V gene TRBV10-3; D is uncertain. The CDR3 sequence is 12 residues long. V gave up 7 bases and J gave up 1 base, with 7 bases separating them. The germline V gene encodes CDR1 ENHRY and CDR2 SYGVKD.

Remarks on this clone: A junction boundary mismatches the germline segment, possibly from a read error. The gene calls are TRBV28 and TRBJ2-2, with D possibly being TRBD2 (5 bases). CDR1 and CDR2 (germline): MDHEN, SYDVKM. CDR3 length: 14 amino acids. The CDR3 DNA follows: TGTGCCATCAGTGGGAGCTCGGTCACCGGGGAGCTGTTTTTT. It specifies CAISGSSVTGELFF.

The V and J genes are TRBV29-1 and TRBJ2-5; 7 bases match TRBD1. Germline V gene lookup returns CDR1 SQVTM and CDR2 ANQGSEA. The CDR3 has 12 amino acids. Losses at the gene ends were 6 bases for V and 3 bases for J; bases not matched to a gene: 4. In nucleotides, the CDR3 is TGCAGCGTGACAGGGCCCAAAGAGACCCAGTACTTC. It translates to CSVTGPKETQYF. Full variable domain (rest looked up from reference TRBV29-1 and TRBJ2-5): SAVISQKPSRDICQRGTSLTIQCQVDSQVTMMFWYRQQPGQSLTLIATANQGSEATYESGFVIDKFPISRPNLTFSTLTVSNMSPEDSSIYLCSVTGPKETQYFGPGTRLLVL.

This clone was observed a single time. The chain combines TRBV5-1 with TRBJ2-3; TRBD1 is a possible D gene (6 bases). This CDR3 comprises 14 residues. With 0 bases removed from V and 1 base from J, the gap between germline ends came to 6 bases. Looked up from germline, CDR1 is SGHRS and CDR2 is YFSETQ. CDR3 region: CASSLGTGTDTQYF. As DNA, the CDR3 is TGCGCCAGCAGCTTGGGGACAGGCACAGATACGCAGTATTTT.

CDR3 amino acids: CASSELAYNSPLHF. CDR3 DNA sequence: TGTGCCAGCAGTGAACTCGCCTATAATTCACCCCTCCACTTT. V is TRBV2 and J is TRBJ1-6, with unresolved D. The CDR3 totals 14 residues. Germline assignment: CDR1 SNHLY and CDR2 FYNNEI. Trimming removed 2 bases from V and 2 bases from J, with 4 bases in between.

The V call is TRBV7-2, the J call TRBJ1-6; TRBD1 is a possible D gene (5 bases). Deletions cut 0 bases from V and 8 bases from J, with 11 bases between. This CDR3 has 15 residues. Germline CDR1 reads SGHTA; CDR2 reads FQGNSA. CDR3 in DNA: TGTGCCAGCAGCTTAGCTCAGGGTTTGCATTCACCCCTCCACTTT. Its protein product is CASSLAQGLHSPLHF. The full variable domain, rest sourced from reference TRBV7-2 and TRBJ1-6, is GAGVSQSPSNKVTEKGKDVELRCDPISGHTALYWYRQSLGQGLEFLIYFQGNSAPDKSGLPSDRFSAERTGGSVSTLTIQRTQQEDSAVYLCASSLAQGLHSPLHFGNGTRLTVT.

The CDR3: CASRPRQGLGEAFF. The DNA for the CDR3 is TGTGCCAGCAGACCCAGACAGGGTTTAGGTGAAGCTTTCTTT. The J gene is TRBJ1-1, the V gene TRBV6-5, with 7 bases that match TRBD1. CDR1 and CDR2 (germline): MNHEY, SVGAGI. The J segment lost 7 bases and the V segment lost 6 bases, leaving 11 bases of the junction unmatched. This CDR3 comprises 14 residues.

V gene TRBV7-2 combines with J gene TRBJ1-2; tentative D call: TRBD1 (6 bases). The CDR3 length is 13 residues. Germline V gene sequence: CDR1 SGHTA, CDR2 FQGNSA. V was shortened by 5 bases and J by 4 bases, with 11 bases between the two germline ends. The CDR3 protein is CASSPQGFYGYTF. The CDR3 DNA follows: TGTGCCAGCAGCCCACAGGGATTCTATGGCTACACCTTC.

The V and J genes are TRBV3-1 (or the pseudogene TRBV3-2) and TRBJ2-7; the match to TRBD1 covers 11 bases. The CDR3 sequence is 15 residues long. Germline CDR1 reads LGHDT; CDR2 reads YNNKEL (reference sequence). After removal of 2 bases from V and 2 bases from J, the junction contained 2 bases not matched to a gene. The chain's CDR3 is CASSQPGQGAYEQYF. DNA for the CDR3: TGTGCCAGCAGCCAACCGGGACAGGGGGCCTACGAGCAGTACTTC.

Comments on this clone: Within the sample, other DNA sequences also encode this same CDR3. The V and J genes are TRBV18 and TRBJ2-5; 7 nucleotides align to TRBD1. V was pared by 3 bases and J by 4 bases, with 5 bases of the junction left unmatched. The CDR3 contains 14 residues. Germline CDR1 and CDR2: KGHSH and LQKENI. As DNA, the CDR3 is TGTGCCAGCTCACCTTACCGGGACAGAGAGACCCAGTACTTC. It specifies CASSPYRDRETQYF. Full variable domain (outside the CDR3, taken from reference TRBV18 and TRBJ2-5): NAGVMQNPRHLVRRRGQEARLRCSPMKGHSHVYWYRQLPEEGLKFMVYLQKENIIDESGMPKERFSAEFPKEGPSILRIQQVVRGDSAAYFCASSPYRDRETQYFGPGTRLLVL.

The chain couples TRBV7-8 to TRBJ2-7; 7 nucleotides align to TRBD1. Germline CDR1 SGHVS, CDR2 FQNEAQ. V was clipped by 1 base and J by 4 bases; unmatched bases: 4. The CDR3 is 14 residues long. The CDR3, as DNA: TGTGCCAGCAGCTTAGGACAGGGTGGATACGAGCAGTACTTC. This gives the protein CASSLGQGGYEQYF.

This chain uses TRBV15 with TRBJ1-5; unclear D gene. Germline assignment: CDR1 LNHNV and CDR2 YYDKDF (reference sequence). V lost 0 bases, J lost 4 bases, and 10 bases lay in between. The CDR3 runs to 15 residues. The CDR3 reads CATSRDGQRNQPQHF. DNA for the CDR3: TGTGCCACCAGCAGAGATGGGCAGAGAAATCAGCCCCAGCATTTT.

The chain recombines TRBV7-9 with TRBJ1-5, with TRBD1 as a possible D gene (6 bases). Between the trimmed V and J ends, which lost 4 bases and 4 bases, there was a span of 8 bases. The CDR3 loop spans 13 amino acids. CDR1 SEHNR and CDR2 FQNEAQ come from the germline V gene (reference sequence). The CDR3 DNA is TGTGCCAGCAGCTCCCAGGGGAATCAGCCCCAGCATTTT. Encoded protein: CASSSQGNQPQHF. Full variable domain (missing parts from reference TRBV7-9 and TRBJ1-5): DTGVSQNPRHKITKRGQNVTFRCDPISEHNRLYWYRQTLGQGPEFLTYFQNEAQLEKSRLLSDRFSAERPKGSFSTLEIQRTEQGDSAMYLCASSSQGNQPQHFGDGTRLSIL.

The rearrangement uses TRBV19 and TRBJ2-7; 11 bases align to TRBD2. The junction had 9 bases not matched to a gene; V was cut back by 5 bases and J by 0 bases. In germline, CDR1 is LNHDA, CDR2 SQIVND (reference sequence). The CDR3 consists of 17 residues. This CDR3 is CASSATSGSSYSYEQYF. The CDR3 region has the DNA TGTGCCAGTAGTGCTACTAGCGGGAGTTCCTACTCCTACGAGCAGTACTTC.

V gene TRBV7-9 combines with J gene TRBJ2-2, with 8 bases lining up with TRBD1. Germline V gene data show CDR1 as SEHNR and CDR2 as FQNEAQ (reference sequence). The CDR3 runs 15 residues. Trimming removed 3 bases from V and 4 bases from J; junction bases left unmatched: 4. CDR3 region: CASSFQGAGTGELFF. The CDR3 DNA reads TGTGCCAGCAGCTTCCAGGGGGCGGGCACCGGGGAGCTGTTTTTT.

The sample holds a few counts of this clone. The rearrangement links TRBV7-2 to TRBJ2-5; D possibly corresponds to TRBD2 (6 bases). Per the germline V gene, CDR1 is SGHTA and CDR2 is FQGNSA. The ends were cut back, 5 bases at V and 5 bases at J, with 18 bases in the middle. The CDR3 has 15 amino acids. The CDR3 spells CASSRARLVSETQYF. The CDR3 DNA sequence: TGTGCCAGCAGCCGGGCTCGACTAGTAAGCGAGACCCAGTACTTC.

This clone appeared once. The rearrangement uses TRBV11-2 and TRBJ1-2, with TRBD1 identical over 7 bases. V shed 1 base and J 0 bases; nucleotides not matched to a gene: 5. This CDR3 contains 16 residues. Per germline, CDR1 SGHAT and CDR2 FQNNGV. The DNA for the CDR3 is TGTGCCAGCAGCTTAGCGTCCGGGACAGCTAACTATGGCTACACCTTC. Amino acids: CASSLASGTANYGYTF.

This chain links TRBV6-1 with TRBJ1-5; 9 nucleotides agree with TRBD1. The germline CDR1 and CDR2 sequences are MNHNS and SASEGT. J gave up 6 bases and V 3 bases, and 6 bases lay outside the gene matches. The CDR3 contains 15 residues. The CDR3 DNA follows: TGTGCCAGCAGTGAGTTGAGACAGGGGGGTCAGCCCCAGCATTTT. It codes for CASSELRQGGQPQHF.

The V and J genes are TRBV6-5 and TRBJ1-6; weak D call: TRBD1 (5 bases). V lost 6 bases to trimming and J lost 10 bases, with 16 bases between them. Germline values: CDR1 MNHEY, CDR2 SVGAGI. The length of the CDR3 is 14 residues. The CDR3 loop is CASSLEQGRSPLHF. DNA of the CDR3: TGTGCCAGCAGCCTGGAGCAGGGAAGGTCACCCCTCCACTTT.